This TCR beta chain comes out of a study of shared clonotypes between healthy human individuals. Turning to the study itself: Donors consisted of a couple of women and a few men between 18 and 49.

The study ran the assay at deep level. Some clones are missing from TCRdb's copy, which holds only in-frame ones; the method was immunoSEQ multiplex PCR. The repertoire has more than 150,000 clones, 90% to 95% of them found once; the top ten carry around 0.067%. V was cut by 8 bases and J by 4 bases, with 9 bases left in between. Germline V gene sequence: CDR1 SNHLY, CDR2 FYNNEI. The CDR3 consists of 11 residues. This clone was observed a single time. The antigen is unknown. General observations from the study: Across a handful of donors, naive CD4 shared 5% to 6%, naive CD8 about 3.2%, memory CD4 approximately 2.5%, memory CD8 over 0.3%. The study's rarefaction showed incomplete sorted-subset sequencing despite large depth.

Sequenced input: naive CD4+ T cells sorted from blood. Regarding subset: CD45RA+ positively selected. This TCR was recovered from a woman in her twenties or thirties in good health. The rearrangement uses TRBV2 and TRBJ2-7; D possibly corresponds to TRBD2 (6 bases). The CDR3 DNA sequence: TGTGCCAGCCGGGACTCGTACGAGCAGTACTTC. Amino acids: CASRDSYEQYF.